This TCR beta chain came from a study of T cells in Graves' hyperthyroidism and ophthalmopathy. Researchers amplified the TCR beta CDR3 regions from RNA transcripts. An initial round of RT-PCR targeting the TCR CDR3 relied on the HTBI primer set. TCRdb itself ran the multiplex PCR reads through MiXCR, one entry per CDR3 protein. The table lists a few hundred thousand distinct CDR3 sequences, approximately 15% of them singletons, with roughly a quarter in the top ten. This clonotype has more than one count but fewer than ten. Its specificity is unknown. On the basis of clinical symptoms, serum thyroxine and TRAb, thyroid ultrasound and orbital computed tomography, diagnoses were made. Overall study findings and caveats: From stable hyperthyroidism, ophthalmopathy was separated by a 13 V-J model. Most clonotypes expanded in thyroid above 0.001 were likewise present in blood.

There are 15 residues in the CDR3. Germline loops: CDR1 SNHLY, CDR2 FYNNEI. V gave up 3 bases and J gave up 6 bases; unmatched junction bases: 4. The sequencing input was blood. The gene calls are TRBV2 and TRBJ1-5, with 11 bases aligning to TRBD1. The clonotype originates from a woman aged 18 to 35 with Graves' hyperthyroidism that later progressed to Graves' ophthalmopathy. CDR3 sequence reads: CASSDRTGGPQPQHF. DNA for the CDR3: TGTGCCAGCAGTGATAGGACAGGGGGCCCTCAGCCCCAGCATTTT.